What follows describes a single TCR beta chain. Antigen specificity is unknown. Repertoires were generated with immunoSEQ multiplex PCR, while TCRdb's copy carries only in-frame clones and drops some. The data show about 78,000 clones, 70% to 90% seen once. The record originates from a study of radiation and T cells in renal cell carcinoma. Study findings and constraints: From baseline, blood top tumor clonotypes peaked at 2 weeks post-radiation.

This CDR3 comprises 15 residues. CDR1 is LGHNA, CDR2 YSLEER, per germline. Trimming removed 1 base at V and 3 bases at J, with 13 bases between. Time point described: blood 4 weeks post-SBRT, at nephrectomy. Stated treatment: 15 Gy SBRT to primary tumor, nephrectomy 4 weeks later. Radiation-treated patients gave blood at baseline, week 2 and week 4. Sequenced here: blood, sampled from a patient whose treatment included radiotherapy and nephrectomy. The chain recombines TRBV4-3 with TRBJ2-7; a possible D gene is TRBD1 (6 bases). The receptor's source is a woman aged 70-85 years with renal cell carcinoma. CDR3 sequence (DNA): TGCGCCAGCAGCCAAGTTCCAGGGGCTTACTACGAGCAGTACTTC. It translates to CASSQVPGAYYEQYF.